Below, 31 T cell receptor beta chains from the same sample are listed, as sequenced in a study of metastatic and nonmetastatic thyroid tumors. All patients were untreated before thyroid surgery. Using MiXCR, TCRdb re-called clones from the PCR reads. The sample has approximately 74,000 clones, 11% to 15% seen once. Sequenced: blood. Receptors were obtained from a male donor with papillary thyroid cancer or a benign thyroid nodule (not recorded which). Some clones in this sample may be carry-over from other donors' samples.

This clone occurred many times. This chain joins TRBV6-5 and TRBJ1-2; D unresolved. The CDR3 spans 14 residues. Germline V CDR1 and CDR2: MNHEY, SVGAGI. The V end was cut by 0 bases, the J end by 6 bases, with 11 bases between. DNA for the CDR3: TGTGCCAGCAGTTACTCGACGGGTATGGATGGCTACACCTTC. This encodes CASSYSTGMDGYTF.

This clone was recorded many times. The gene calls are TRBV6-2 or TRBV6-3 and TRBJ1-5; D gene unclear. The CDR3 contains 14 residues. From germline, CDR1 is MNHEY and CDR2 SVGEGT. V lost 2 bases to trimming and J lost 4 bases, with 9 bases between them. The CDR3 coding sequence is TGTGCCAGCAGTTACGGTCAGCAAAATCAGCCCCAGCATTTT. Amino acid sequence: CASSYGQQNQPQHF.

This clone was picked up many times. The chain links TRBV10-1 to TRBJ1-3; weak D call: TRBD1 (5 bases). V was trimmed by 3 bases and J by 4 bases, leaving 19 bases between them. This CDR3 comprises 17 residues. CDR1 WNHNN and CDR2 SYGVQD come from the germline V gene (reference sequence). This CDR3 reads CASSERQRPGSGNTIYF. Written as DNA, the CDR3 is TGCGCCAGCAGTGAACGACAGCGTCCAGGCTCGGGAAACACCATATATTTT.

This clone showed up many times. A much larger clone sits a single nucleotide away, making a read error possible. The chain is built from TRBV19 and TRBJ2-2; 8 positions match TRBD1. CDR1 is LNHDA, CDR2 SQIVND, per germline (reference sequence). The CDR3 has 15 residues. The CDR3: CASSLDRANTWELFF. CDR3 coding DNA: TGTGCCAGTAGTCTGGACAGGGCGAACACCTGGGAGCTGTTTTTT.

This clone was recorded many times. CDR3 in DNA: TGTGCCAGCAGGGCCCCATGGAACACTGAAGCTTTCTTT. Translation: CASRAPWNTEAFF. The chain recombines TRBV12-3 or TRBV12-4 with TRBJ1-1, with D unclear. Trimming cost V 6 bases and J 1 base, with 9 bases left between them. The length of the CDR3 is 13 residues.

This rearrangement joins TRBV5-1 to TRBJ2-5; the match to TRBD1 covers 10 bases. Germline trimming cut 4 bases from V and 5 bases from J; bases unmatched to any gene: 8. This CDR3 has 15 residues. Germline CDR1 is SGHRS and CDR2 is YFSETQ. The CDR3 region is CASSVGTGVWETQYF. The CDR3 DNA follows: TGCGCCAGCAGCGTCGGGACAGGGGTGTGGGAGACCCAGTACTTC.

Ten or more counts support this clone. This CDR3 is also generated by other DNA sequences in the sample. This CDR3 reads CASSSQTRSNQPQHF. The CDR3 nucleotides are TGTGCCAGCAGCTCACAGACGAGGAGCAATCAGCCCCAGCATTTT. This chain links TRBV7-8 with TRBJ1-5; D unclear. The CDR3 is 15 amino acids. Germline assignment: CDR1 SGHVS and CDR2 FQNEAQ. V lost 4 bases, J lost 1 base, and 11 bases lay in between.

This clone came up many times. V and J are TRBV24-1 and TRBJ2-7; TRBD2 aligns across 8 bases. The germline V gene has CDR1 KGHDR and CDR2 SFDVKD. V was clipped by 3 bases and J by 3 bases; unmatched bases: 6. The CDR3 consists of 15 residues. This CDR3 reads CATSDTGTSLYEQYF. CDR3 nucleotides: TGTGCCACCAGTGATACCGGGACTAGTCTCTACGAGCAGTACTTC.

This clone was counted at least ten times. V usage is TRBV13 and J usage is TRBJ1-5; TRBD1 aligns across 12 bases. J was trimmed by 5 bases and V by 7 bases; bases with no gene match: 6. CDR3 length: 15 residues. Germline loops: CDR1 PRHDT, CDR2 FYEKMQ (reference sequence). In DNA form, the CDR3 reads TGTGCCAGCACTACCGGGACAGGGGGCTATCAGCCCCAGCATTTT. Translation: CASTTGTGGYQPQHF.

Ten or more counts support this clone. This chain links TRBV7-2 with TRBJ2-7, with 7 bases fitting TRBD2. With 2 bases clipped from V and 5 bases from J, the junction kept 6 bases outside the gene matches. CDR1 and CDR2 (germline): SGHTA, FQGNSA. CDR3 size: 14 residues. CDR3 sequence: CASSLMGTIDEQYF. CDR3 in DNA: TGTGCCAGCAGCTTAATGGGGACTATTGACGAGCAGTACTTC.

This clone was detected ten times or more. The chain uses TRBV6-4 and TRBJ1-2, with D maybe TRBD1 (6 bases). In germline, CDR1 is MRHNA, CDR2 SNTAGT. This CDR3 has 15 residues. Trimming took off 0 bases at V and 5 bases at J, with 13 bases between the two ends. The CDR3 DNA reads TGTGCCAGCAGTGACTCGAACGAGGGGGGGTATGGCTACACCTTC. Its translation: CASSDSNEGGYGYTF.

This clone occurred many times. The chain uses TRBV6-1 and TRBJ1-1, with D perhaps TRBD1 (5 bases). The germline V and J ends were trimmed by 2 bases and 5 bases, with 12 bases remaining between them. The CDR3 loop spans 14 amino acids. CDR1 and CDR2 (germline): MNHNS, SASEGT. CDR3 nucleotide sequence: TGTGCCAGCAGTGAATTGGACACCGGGACTGAAGCTTTCTTT. Protein product: CASSELDTGTEAFF.

J is TRBJ1-3 and V is TRBV30; D remains unclear. CDR1 and CDR2 from the germline V gene are GTSNPN and SVGIG (reference sequence). V was pared by 4 bases and J by 4 bases, with 14 bases between. The CDR3 is made up of 14 amino acids. The CDR3 coding sequence is TGTGCCTGGAACACTGGCGTCTCCGGAAACACCATATATTTT. It translates to CAWNTGVSGNTIYF.

This clone was seen at least ten times. Here the CDR3 DNA reads TGTGCCAGCAGCCCCGGGACTGGAGGCCGCGAGCAGTACTTC. The encoded protein is CASSPGTGGREQYF. The gene calls are TRBV9 and TRBJ2-7; D is possibly TRBD2 (6 bases). The germline V and J ends were trimmed by 4 bases and 6 bases, with 17 bases remaining between them. Germline-derived CDR1 and CDR2 are SGDLS and YYNGEE. This CDR3 is 14 amino acids long.

This clone is categorized as medium-sized. The chain couples TRBV6-1 to TRBJ2-7; D is possibly TRBD2 (5 bases). CDR3 length: 12 residues. V was clipped by 0 bases and J by 7 bases, with 7 bases between them. Germline V gives CDR1 MNHNS, CDR2 SASEGT. CDR3 amino acids: CASSEAVAEQYF. For the CDR3, the DNA is TGTGCCAGCAGTGAAGCTGTAGCGGAGCAGTACTTC.

At least ten counts were recorded for this clone. This chain connects TRBV18 to TRBJ2-4; D may correspond to TRBD1 or TRBD2 (5 bases each). The CDR3 is 13 amino acids. Trimming took off 2 bases at V and 7 bases at J, with 9 bases between the two ends. From germline, CDR1 is KGHSH and CDR2 LQKENI. The CDR3 loop is CASSPGTLNIQYF. Here the CDR3 DNA reads TGTGCCAGCTCACCAGGGACCCTTAACATTCAGTACTTC.

This clone was observed at least ten times. V usage is TRBV19 and J usage is TRBJ2-7, with TRBD1 identical over 10 bases. The CDR3 totals 15 residues. Trimming at V came to 6 bases and at J to 5 bases, leaving 10 bases not matched to a gene. CDR1 is LNHDA, CDR2 SQIVND, per germline (reference sequence). The DNA of the CDR3 is TGTGCCAGTAGCGCGGGACAGGGGCAGCTCCACGAGCAGTACTTC. It codes for CASSAGQGQLHEQYF.

The chain has TRBV29-1 and TRBJ1-4; D call uncertain. V lost 2 bases and J lost 0, with 7 bases in between. The germline CDR1 and CDR2 sequences are SQVTM and ANQGSEA. The CDR3 totals 14 residues. This CDR3 is CSVERIATNEKLFF. The DNA of the CDR3 is TGCAGCGTTGAAAGGATTGCAACTAATGAAAAACTGTTTTTT.

V gene TRBV20-1 combines with J gene TRBJ2-2, with TRBD1 identical over 8 bases. The V gene end was trimmed by 7 bases and the J gene end by 1 base; junction bases not matched to a gene: 2. Germline V gene data show CDR1 as DFQATT and CDR2 as SNEGSKA (reference sequence). The CDR3 is 13 amino acids. The CDR3 bases are TGCAGTGTAGACAGGGGGAACACCGGGGAGCTGTTTTTT. Protein: CSVDRGNTGELFF.

This clone was counted at least ten times. The gene calls are TRBV19 and TRBJ1-2; weak D call: TRBD1 (6 bases). Trimming left V 6 bases short and J 4 bases short, with 18 bases between. The CDR3 has 15 residues. The germline CDR1 and CDR2 sequences are LNHDA and SQIVND (reference sequence). The CDR3 bases are TGTGCCAGTAGGCCTCCCGGGGGCAGAACCTATGGCTACACCTTC. This sequence encodes CASRPPGGRTYGYTF.

There are many counts of this clone. The CDR3 DNA follows: TGTGCCAGCAGTGTCCAACAGGGGGATGAGACCCAGTACTTC. Encoded protein: CASSVQQGDETQYF. This chain joins TRBV28 and TRBJ2-5, with TRBD1 matching over 8 bases. The ends lost 5 bases at V and 5 bases at J; junction bases unmatched: 7. Germline CDR1 and CDR2: MDHEN and SYDVKM. This CDR3 contains 14 residues.

This clone was seen repeatedly, ten times or more. The V and J genes are TRBV27 and TRBJ2-1, with TRBD2 matching over 8 bases. Germline V gene lookup returns CDR1 MNHEY and CDR2 SMNVEV (reference sequence). The V segment lost 5 bases and the J segment 2 bases; nucleotides outside the gene matches: 5. This CDR3 has 15 amino acids. The CDR3 coding sequence is TGTGCCAGCAGTCCCCCGGGACTAGCCTACAATGAGCAGTTCTTC. It yields the protein CASSPPGLAYNEQFF.

This chain joins TRBV19 and TRBJ1-4; 7 nucleotides line up with TRBD1. This CDR3 is 13 amino acids long. The V gene end was trimmed by 5 bases and the J gene end by 5 bases; junction bases not matched to a gene: 2. Per germline, CDR1 LNHDA and CDR2 SQIVND (reference sequence). The CDR3 here is CASSRDSNEKLFF. As DNA, the CDR3 is TGTGCCAGTAGTCGGGACAGCAATGAAAAACTGTTTTTT.

The rearrangement uses TRBV20-1 and TRBJ1-6, with 10 bases matching TRBD1. Germline CDR1 DFQATT, CDR2 SNEGSKA (reference sequence). This CDR3 has 14 residues. V lost 6 bases to trimming and J lost 9 bases; unmatched junction nucleotides: 8. The CDR3 spells CSAPGTGVGSPLHF. DNA for the CDR3: TGCAGTGCACCCGGGACAGGGGTTGGTTCACCCCTCCACTTT.

This clone occurred many times. This may come from a read error, since a much larger clone is one base off. The chain carries TRBV5-6 and TRBJ2-3; D not certain. The V end was cut by 5 bases, the J end by 0 bases, with 13 bases between. The germline gives CDR1 SGHDT, CDR2 YYEEEE. The CDR3 is 15 residues long. The chain's CDR3 is CASRKGSFSTDTQYF. Here the CDR3 DNA reads TGTGCCAGCAGGAAAGGGTCTTTTAGCACAGATACGCAGTATTTT. Using reference TRBV5-6 and TRBJ2-3 for the parts outside the CDR3, the full variable domain is DAGVTQSPTHLIKTRGQQVTLRCSPKSGHDTVSWYQQALGQGPQFIFQYYEEEERQRGNFPDRFSGHQFPNYSSELNVNALLLGDSALYLCASRKGSFSTDTQYFGPGTRLTVL.

This clone was seen at least ten times. V is TRBV15 and J is TRBJ1-5; no reliable D call. The CDR3 covers 16 residues. CDR1 LNHNV and CDR2 YYDKDF come from the germline V gene (reference sequence). The V end lost 0 bases, the J end lost 2 bases, and 11 bases lay between the germline ends. CDR3 bases: TGTGCCACCAGCAGAGATCTCATGTTGGGCAATCAGCCCCAGCATTTT. Translated, it gives CATSRDLMLGNQPQHF.

This clone was detected many times. J is TRBJ2-5 and V is TRBV7-2; 9 bases line up with TRBD2. Germline CDR1 SGHTA, CDR2 FQGNSA. The ends lost 5 bases at V and 1 base at J; junction bases unmatched: 2. CDR3 length: 14 amino acids. The DNA of the CDR3 is TGTGCCAGCAGCCCTAGCGGGACCCAAGAGACCCAGTACTTC. Amino acid sequence: CASSPSGTQETQYF. The full variable domain, rest sourced from reference TRBV7-2 and TRBJ2-5, is GAGVSQSPSNKVTEKGKDVELRCDPISGHTALYWYRQSLGQGLEFLIYFQGNSAPDKSGLPSDRFSAERTGGSVSTLTIQRTQQEDSAVYLCASSPSGTQETQYFGPGTRLLVL.

V usage is TRBV7-2 and J usage is TRBJ2-7, with TRBD1 identical over 11 bases. Germline-derived CDR1 and CDR2 are SGHTA and FQGNSA. V lost 4 bases and J lost 5; bases outside the gene matches: 4. CDR3 length: 14 residues. CDR3 DNA sequence: TGTGCCAGCAGCTCGGGACAGGGGGGGGACGAGCAGTACTTC. Its protein product is CASSSGQGGDEQYF.

This clone was picked up many times. The rearrangement links TRBV28 to TRBJ1-4, with no clear D. V was clipped by 3 bases and J by 8 bases, with 16 bases between them. Germline V CDR1 and CDR2: MDHEN, SYDVKM. CDR3 length: 15 amino acids. Here the CDR3 reads CASSFSGLGREKLFF. CDR3 DNA sequence: TGTGCCAGCAGTTTTTCCGGCCTCGGACGAGAAAAACTGTTTTTT. The entire variable domain, with the rest obtained from reference TRBV28 and TRBJ1-4, is as follows: DVKVTQSSRYLVKRTGEKVFLECVQDMDHENMFWYRQDPGLGLRLIYFSYDVKMKEKGDIPEGYSVSREKKERFSLILESASTNQTSMYLCASSFSGLGREKLFFGSGTQLSVL.

Ten or more counts support this clone. The chain couples TRBV30 to TRBJ1-2; D is unresolved. From germline, CDR1 is GTSNPN and CDR2 SVGIG (reference sequence). This CDR3 spans 16 amino acids. Trimming took 5 bases from V and 4 from J, leaving 23 bases between them. The CDR3: CAWFEMGPKGSYGYTF. In nucleotides, the CDR3 is TGTGCCTGGTTCGAAATGGGCCCCAAGGGCTCCTATGGCTACACCTTC.

This clone was observed a handful of times. Given a much more abundant clone one base away, this may be a read error. The rearrangement joins TRBV6-1 to TRBJ2-5; 8 bases align to TRBD1. Germline V gives CDR1 MNHNS, CDR2 SASEGT. The length of the CDR3 is 15 residues. Trimming cost V 5 bases and J 5 bases; bases outside gene matches: 10. The CDR3 loop reads CASSRPGTGGETQYF. CDR3 in DNA: TGTGCCAGCAGTCGACCGGGTACAGGGGGGGAGACCCAGTACTTC.